Sequencing of this T cell receptor beta chain was carried out in a study of lymphopenia after photon versus proton radiotherapy. Overall study results and limits: Post-nadir diversity loss with photons came from oligoclonal expansion, particularly CD8+ Temra cells.

Details on this clone: Its matching antigen is unknown.

Measured with immunoSEQ multiplex PCR; TCRdb has only the in-frame clones, and not every one. The sample has about 4,900 clones, approximately 89% seen once; the top ten hold around a quarter. The CDR3 is 14 residues long. V lost 1 base and J lost 6, with 12 bases in between. CDR1 and CDR2 from the germline V gene are SGHDN and FVKESK. The TCR was taken from a man at least 80 years old with cholangiocarcinoma. The material sequenced was peripheral blood, taken from a patient treated with photon-based radiotherapy. The rearrangement joins TRBV14 to TRBJ1-1; no clear D gene. Here the CDR3 DNA reads TGTGCCAGCAGCCAAGGCCCCTTAAGGGCTGAAGCTTTCTTT. This gives the protein CASSQGPLRAEAFF.